This T cell receptor beta chain was recovered during a study of cytomegalovirus exposure and HLA in healthy donors. Study-wide results and caveats: The presence/absence work took it that sequencing depth was about the same across donors.

A few counts support this clone. Its matching antigen is unknown. PCR used 60 Vbeta primers and 13 Jbeta primers. Sequencing was performed with immunoSEQ multiplex PCR; in TCRdb, only in-frame clones are kept and a portion is missing. The repertoire includes around 100,000 clones, about 70% of them detected once, and roughly 2.5% sits in the top ten. Trimming took 5 bases from V and 4 from J, leaving 11 bases between them. CDR3 size: 13 residues. Per the germline V gene, CDR1 is SGHTA and CDR2 is FQGNSA. V usage is TRBV7-2 and J usage is TRBJ1-2; D is possibly TRBD1 (5 bases). This receptor was obtained from a man aged 50 to 59 in good health and CMV-seropositive. Sequencing was carried out using PBMCs. CDR3 DNA sequence: TGTGCCAGCAGCCTGCAAGACAGCTATGGCTACACCTTC. Residues: CASSLQDSYGYTF. Filled out from reference TRBV7-2 and TRBJ1-2, the complete variable domain reads GAGVSQSPSNKVTEKGKDVELRCDPISGHTALYWYRQSLGQGLEFLIYFQGNSAPDKSGLPSDRFSAERTGGSVSTLTIQRTQQEDSAVYLCASSLQDSYGYTFGSGTRLTVV.